This TCR beta chain stems from a study of T cell responses to AZD1222 COVID-19 vaccine (TCRdb year 2021). Looking at the study overall: Because spike-specific TCR depth and breadth did not differ between the two schedules, AZD1222 recipients who got a second dose at roughly 4 weeks were pooled with those who got a second dose at roughly 12 weeks. TCR sequencing covered 230 or so trial participants: 200 to 210 given two doses of AZD1222 and some 25 given two doses of MenACWY control vaccine. Trial participants were enrolled into age subgroups of 18-55, 56-69 and 70-plus years, which contained about 160, 30 and 59 TCR-sequenced participants, respectively.

The intended sense of this specimen's time point label: baseline before first vaccination. Vaccinee samples came from UK trials COV001 and COV002, including a single-blind randomized controlled phase 2/3 trial of AZD1222 (ChAdOx1 nCoV-19) in healthy adults. For TCRbeta chain sequencing, PBMC samples were collected from trial participants at day 0 and at day 28 after the second dose. Overall study outcomes, separate from this receptor: The vaccine-associated CD4 TCRs covered the entire spike protein, and the dominant responses fell in regions 160-218 and 743-854. No day 14 peak-response samples were available, so repertoires were characterized only after the peak T cell response. Conclusions about previously exposed vaccinees are limited, since just a handful of AZD1222 recipients were seropositive for SARS-CoV-2 at baseline. In the small 56-69-year group, the increase in depth fell short of significance, most likely because of low power. Spike-specific TCR breadth and depth rose significantly after two AZD1222 doses compared with day 0 and with MenACWY recipients. Epitopes outside the regions mutated in the B.1.351 and B.1.1.7 variants were reportedly recognized by nearly half of the unique spike-specific TCRs. Most participants were white British and females outnumbered males, and the authors suggested that clonal diversity may have been underestimated.

Comment on this clone: Its recognized antigen is unknown. No clone much larger than this one lies a single base away; base qualities are absent.

The CDR3 regions of human TCRbeta chains were analyzed by immunosequencing. The original pipeline was this. TCRs in the repertoires were matched against a reference library of SARS-CoV-2-specific TCRs that had been generated with the MIRA antigen-specificity platform. Breadth was defined as the fraction of unique TCRs that were SARS-CoV-2-associated, and depth was defined as the fraction of total T cells that were SARS-CoV-2-associated. Using the MIRA data, every spike-specific TCR was mapped to the spike region that the TCR reacted to and assigned to either a CD4 or a CD8 class. Log10-transformed breadth and depth values were compared by one-way ANOVA with Sidak's multiple comparisons tests. TCRdb took over this immuneACCESS table, retaining in-frame rearrangements with V and J assigned. Such tables are incomplete; in checked studies, under half of the missing clones stem from an unresolved V gene, and the remainder is unexplained. Clone size and the V and J calls come from that table; the DNA yielded D and trimming. In all, the sample holds 110,000 to 150,000 clones, and roughly 91% of those were seen once. The ten largest clones represent roughly 9% of the sample.

The origin of this receptor is an adult in good health. Sequencing used peripheral blood, obtained on day 0 of AZD1222 vaccination.

The nucleotide sequence is TGTGCCAGCAGCGAAGGAGGTCGGGCCTACGAGCAGTACTTC. The encoded protein is CASSEGGRAYEQYF. Recombination joined TRBV9 with TRBJ2-7; the D segment could be TRBD2, given 5 matching bases. The germline V gene encodes CDR1 SGDLS and CDR2 YYNGEE. V loses 3 bases of germline sequence and J loses 2 bases, and the interval between the two ends is 12 bases. Spanning cysteine to phenylalanine, the CDR3 consists of 14 amino acids. The only DNA kept is the CDR3, 42 bases in frame from the first base.